These 9 T cell receptor beta chains were sequenced from one sample in a study of shared clonotypes between healthy human individuals. Clones were sequenced by immunoSEQ multiplex PCR, and TCRdb holds only the in-frame ones, with some missing. The sample has about 1 million clones; 60% to 80% are singletons. Sample: memory CD4+ T cells sorted from blood. The sample's subset: CD45RA-negative fraction. Source of these receptors: a man between 18 and 35 years old in good health.

This rearrangement joins TRBV6-5 to TRBJ1-5; D uncertain. From germline, CDR1 is MNHEY and CDR2 SVGAGI. The CDR3 totals 12 residues. V was clipped by 7 bases and J by 3 bases, with 7 bases between them. The CDR3 protein is CASNKYNQPQHF. The CDR3 bases are TGTGCCAGCAACAAGTACAATCAGCCCCAGCATTTT.

This clone showed up just a few times. J is TRBJ1-2 and V is TRBV30; weak D call: TRBD1 (5 bases). In germline, CDR1 is GTSNPN, CDR2 SVGIG (reference sequence). The CDR3 is 13 residues long. V was clipped by 2 bases and J by 1 base, with 8 bases between them. CDR3 residues: CAWSPGGNYGYTF. DNA of the CDR3: TGTGCCTGGAGTCCTGGGGGTAACTATGGCTACACCTTC.

Written as DNA, the CDR3 is TGTGCCAGCGATGGACAGGGGGCCTCCTACGAGCAGTACTTC. Translated, it gives CASDGQGASYEQYF. The V and J genes are TRBV2 and TRBJ2-7; 11 bases are shared with TRBD1. Germline CDR1 is SNHLY and CDR2 is FYNNEI. The CDR3 loop spans 14 amino acids. J gave up 0 bases and V 8 bases, and 3 bases lay outside the gene matches.

This chain connects TRBV5-1 to TRBJ2-3; the D is unclear. The germline V gene has CDR1 SGHRS and CDR2 YFSETQ. The V gene lost 0 bases and the J gene lost 1 base, with 12 bases spanning the gap. The CDR3 runs to 16 residues. CDR3 residues: CASSLDRHAGTDTQYF. The CDR3 bases are TGCGCCAGCAGCTTGGATCGACATGCGGGCACAGATACGCAGTATTTT.

To note about this clone: Different DNA sequences within this sample yield the same CDR3. The CDR3 spells CATSRHRGDYGYTF. The CDR3, as DNA: TGTGCCACCAGCAGACACAGGGGCGACTATGGCTACACCTTC. The chain joins TRBV15 to TRBJ1-2; 7 bases match TRBD1. Germline V gene lookup returns CDR1 LNHNV and CDR2 YYDKDF (reference sequence). J was trimmed by 3 bases and V by 2 bases; bases with no gene match: 3. This CDR3 is built from 14 residues.

V gene TRBV27 combines with J gene TRBJ2-7, with 8 bases matching TRBD1. The CDR3 contains 13 residues. The J segment lost 6 bases and the V segment lost 6 bases, leaving 7 bases of the junction unmatched. The germline V gene encodes CDR1 MNHEY and CDR2 SMNVEV (reference sequence). The DNA of the CDR3 is TGTGCCAGCAGAGTCGGCAGGGGGCGCGAGCAGTACTTC. Amino acids: CASRVGRGREQYF.

This sequence joins TRBV20-1 and TRBJ1-2; the D gene is possibly TRBD1 (5 bases). The germline V gene has CDR1 DFQATT and CDR2 SNEGSKA (reference sequence). Trimming cost V 8 bases and J 7 bases, with 14 bases left between them. The CDR3 sequence is 11 residues long. This CDR3 reads CSTDSPGGYTF. As DNA, the CDR3 is TGCAGTACAGACAGTCCAGGTGGCTACACCTTC.

The chain couples TRBV5-6 to TRBJ2-7; no reliable D call. CDR3 length: 12 residues. Germline loops: CDR1 SGHDT, CDR2 YYEEEE. The germline V and J ends were trimmed by 2 bases and 0 bases, with 3 bases remaining between them. CDR3 sequence reads: CASSLYSYEQYF. CDR3 coding DNA: TGTGCCAGCAGCTTATACTCCTACGAGCAGTACTTC.

This clone was observed a few times. The sample carries other DNA sequences with the same CDR3. V gene TRBV28 combines with J gene TRBJ1-4; the D is unclear. CDR1 and CDR2 from the germline V gene are MDHEN and SYDVKM. V shed 4 bases and J shed 5 bases, with 2 bases lying between them. The CDR3 loop spans 11 amino acids. In DNA form, the CDR3 reads TGTGCCAGCAGTTCAAATGAAAAACTGTTTTTT. Translation: CASSSNEKLFF.